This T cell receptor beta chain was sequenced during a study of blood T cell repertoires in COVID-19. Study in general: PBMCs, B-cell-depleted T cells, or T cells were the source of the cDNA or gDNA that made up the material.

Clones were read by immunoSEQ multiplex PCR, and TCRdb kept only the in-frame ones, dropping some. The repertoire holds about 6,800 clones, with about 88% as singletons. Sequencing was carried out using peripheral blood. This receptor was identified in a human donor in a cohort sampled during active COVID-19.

CDR3 sequence (DNA): TGCAGCGAGCCCTTCAGGCTTTATAATTCACCCCTCCACTTT. Encoded protein: CSEPFRLYNSPLHF. This chain links TRBV29-1 with TRBJ1-6; D unclear. Between the trimmed V and J ends, which lost 7 bases and 4 bases, there was a span of 14 bases. Germline V lookup: CDR1 SQVTM, CDR2 ANQGSEA. The CDR3 covers 14 residues.